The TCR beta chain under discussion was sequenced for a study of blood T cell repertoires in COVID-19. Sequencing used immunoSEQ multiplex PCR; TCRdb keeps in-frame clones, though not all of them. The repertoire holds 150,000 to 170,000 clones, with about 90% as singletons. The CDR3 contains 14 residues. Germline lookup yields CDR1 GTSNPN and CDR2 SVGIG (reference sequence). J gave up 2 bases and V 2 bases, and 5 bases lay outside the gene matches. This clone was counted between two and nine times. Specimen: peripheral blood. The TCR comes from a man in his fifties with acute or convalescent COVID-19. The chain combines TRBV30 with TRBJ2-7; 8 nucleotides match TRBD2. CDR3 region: CAWSYASGPYEQYF. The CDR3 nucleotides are TGTGCCTGGAGTTACGCTAGCGGGCCCTACGAGCAGTACTTC. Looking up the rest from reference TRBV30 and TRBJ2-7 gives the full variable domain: SQTIHQWPATLVQPVGSPLSLECTVEGTSNPNLYWYRQAAGRGLQLLFYSVGIGQISSEVPQNLSASRPQDRQFILSSKKLLLSDSGFYLCAWSYASGPYEQYFGPGTRLTVT.